Presented here are 8 T cell receptor beta chains from one specimen sequenced in a study of CD4+ T cells in melanoma. Clones were read by immunoSEQ multiplex PCR, and TCRdb kept only the in-frame ones, dropping some. The sample carries 20,000 to 25,000 clones, around 78% recorded once. Receptor source: a human donor with melanoma.

The V and J genes are TRBV6-4 and TRBJ2-1, with D perhaps TRBD1 or TRBD2 (5 bases each). V was clipped by 7 bases and J by 2 bases, with 15 bases between them. The CDR3 totals 15 residues. Per germline, CDR1 MRHNA and CDR2 SNTAGT. This chain's CDR3 is CASTRTPGPYNEQFF. In DNA, the CDR3 is TGTGCCAGCACCCGGACACCGGGGCCCTACAATGAGCAGTTCTTC.

This chain uses TRBV18 with TRBJ2-3; D unresolved. V gave up 3 bases and J gave up 11 bases, with 12 bases separating them. Germline lookup yields CDR1 KGHSH and CDR2 LQKENI. This CDR3 is built from 12 residues. CDR3 amino acids: CASSPSDVLQYF. The CDR3 DNA is TGTGCCAGCTCACCGTCGGACGTATTGCAGTATTTT.

The chain has TRBV7-9 and TRBJ1-2; possibly TRBD1 for D (5 bases). CDR1 is SEHNR, CDR2 FQNEAQ, per germline (reference sequence). The CDR3 has 14 amino acids. Trimming removed 2 bases from V and 4 bases from J, with 11 bases in between. The CDR3: CASSLTTDSYGYTF. The CDR3 DNA follows: TGTGCCAGCAGCTTAACCACAGACAGCTATGGCTACACCTTC.

The chain recombines TRBV30 with TRBJ1-4; D remains unclear. The germline V and J ends were trimmed by 4 bases and 0 bases, with 12 bases remaining between them. Per germline, CDR1 GTSNPN and CDR2 SVGIG (reference sequence). The CDR3 runs to 15 residues. The DNA of the CDR3 is TGTGCCTGGACAAGCAACAAAGCAACTAATGAAAAACTGTTTTTT. Its translation is CAWTSNKATNEKLFF. Combining the CDR3 with reference TRBV30 and TRBJ1-4 gives the whole variable domain SQTIHQWPATLVQPVGSPLSLECTVEGTSNPNLYWYRQAAGRGLQLLFYSVGIGQISSEVPQNLSASRPQDRQFILSSKKLLLSDSGFYLCAWTSNKATNEKLFFGSGTQLSVL.

The rearrangement joins TRBV6-1 to TRBJ1-4, with a tentative D call TRBD1 (5 bases). From germline, CDR1 is MNHNS and CDR2 SASEGT. Between the trimmed V and J ends, which lost 6 bases and 7 bases, there was a span of 12 bases. The CDR3 runs 13 residues. The CDR3 sequence: CASSREVAEKLFF. DNA for the CDR3: TGTGCCAGCAGCAGGGAGGTGGCTGAAAAACTGTTTTTT.

Regarding this clone: A read error may account for a junction end that differs from germline. The chain recombines TRBV2 with TRBJ1-2, with D unclear. The CDR3 totals 15 residues. The germline gives CDR1 SNHLY, CDR2 FYNNEI. The CDR3 DNA sequence: TGTGCCAGCAGTGATGGAGGGTCGAATGTCTATGGCTTCACCTTC. Its protein product is CASSDGGSNVYGFTF.

The rearrangement links TRBV30 to TRBJ2-5, with D uncertain. Germline CDR1 is GTSNPN and CDR2 is SVGIG (reference sequence). The CDR3 has 13 residues. The V gene lost 1 base and the J gene lost 3 bases, with 9 bases spanning the gap. The CDR3 here is CAWSAYTEETQYF. CDR3 bases: TGTGCCTGGAGTGCCTATACGGAAGAGACCCAGTACTTC.

The chain joins TRBV4-1 to TRBJ1-6; a weak D match, TRBD1 (6 bases). The CDR3 loop spans 14 amino acids. Trimming shortened V by 1 base and J by 10 bases, and 11 bases separated the two germline ends. Germline V gene lookup returns CDR1 MGHRA and CDR2 YSYEKL. Here the CDR3 DNA reads TGCGCCAGCAGCCAAGCGGGGGGCGGATCACCCCTCCACTTT. It yields the protein CASSQAGGGSPLHF.